The 30 T cell receptor beta chains below come from one sample, sequenced in a study of glioma-infiltrating T cells after dendritic cell vaccination. The protocol was immunoSEQ multiplex PCR, while the TCRdb copy is restricted to in-frame clones and leaves out a portion. This table holds about 73,000 clones, around 79% found once. The sequencing used blood, collected before dendritic cell vaccination. Receptors originate from a human donor with glioblastoma.

There are a few counts of this clone. The chain carries TRBV6-5 and TRBJ2-3, with 7 positions matching TRBD2. Germline V gene data show CDR1 as MNHEY and CDR2 as SVGAGI. The CDR3 is made up of 14 amino acids. V lost 5 bases, J lost 4 bases, and 6 bases stayed unmatched. The CDR3 nucleotides are TGTGCCAGCAGTGAAGGACTAGGCGCAGATACGCAGTATTTT. It translates to CASSEGLGADTQYF.

Only a few counts were recorded for this clone. This rearrangement joins TRBV5-1 to TRBJ1-3, with 7 bases fitting TRBD1. J was trimmed by 1 base and V by 4 bases; bases with no gene match: 5. Germline assignment: CDR1 SGHRS and CDR2 YFSETQ. The CDR3 has 15 residues. The DNA for the CDR3 is TGCGCCAGCAGCCAGAACAGGGGATCTGGAAACACCATATATTTT. It codes for CASSQNRGSGNTIYF.

This clone has a handful of counts. The gene calls are TRBV19 and TRBJ1-2; D is possibly TRBD1 (5 bases). Germline CDR1 reads LNHDA; CDR2 reads SQIVND (reference sequence). The CDR3 has 14 amino acids. The ends were cut back, 4 bases at V and 0 bases at J, with 9 bases in the middle. This chain's CDR3 is CASSRGDTNYGYTF. The CDR3 coding sequence is TGTGCCAGTAGTAGGGGGGATACTAACTATGGCTACACCTTC.

The chain has TRBV25-1 and TRBJ2-2, with 7 bases lining up with TRBD1. Germline assignment: CDR1 MGHDK and CDR2 SYGVNS. The CDR3 has 16 amino acids. Trimming cost V 4 bases and J 4 bases; bases outside gene matches: 9. The CDR3 DNA reads as TGTGCCAGCAGTGCCCAGACAGGGTGGGGCACCGGGGAGCTGTTTTTT. Translated, it gives CASSAQTGWGTGELFF.

In its sample, this clone was seen many times. The rearrangement links TRBV6-1 to TRBJ1-1; D unresolved. V lost 3 bases, J lost 1 base, and 12 bases lay in between. CDR1 is MNHNS and CDR2 is SASEGT in the germline V gene. The CDR3 has 15 residues. Here the CDR3 reads CASSDRRKSNTEAFF. CDR3 nucleotides: TGTGCCAGCAGTGACAGGAGGAAGTCGAACACTGAAGCTTTCTTT.

This chain joins TRBV25-1 and TRBJ2-5, with D possibly being TRBD2 (5 bases). V dropped 2 bases and J dropped 6 bases, with 16 bases sitting between them. The CDR3 is made up of 15 amino acids. CDR1 MGHDK and CDR2 SYGVNS come from the germline V gene. The CDR3 sequence is CASSETGGGRKTQYF. CDR3 nucleotide sequence: TGTGCCAGCAGTGAAACGGGCGGAGGTAGAAAGACCCAGTACTTC. The complete variable domain, with remaining parts taken from reference TRBV25-1 and TRBJ2-5, reads EADIYQTPRYLVIGTGKKITLECSQTMGHDKMYWYQQDPGMELHLIHYSYGVNSTEKGDLSSESTVSRIRTEHFPLTLESARPSHTSQYLCASSETGGGRKTQYFGPGTRLLVL.

The V and J genes are TRBV2 and TRBJ2-7; perhaps TRBD1 as D (6 bases). Germline CDR1 and CDR2: SNHLY and FYNNEI. The CDR3 totals 14 residues. V was pared by 4 bases and J by 1 base, with 11 bases between. Written as DNA, the CDR3 is TGTGCCAGCAGTGCCGGGACACCTTCCTACGAGCAGTACTTC. Protein sequence: CASSAGTPSYEQYF.

The chain employs TRBV6-1 and TRBJ1-5; 9 bases fit TRBD1. Germline trimming cut 3 bases from V and 8 bases from J; bases unmatched to any gene: 8. Germline V gene lookup returns CDR1 MNHNS and CDR2 SASEGT. This CDR3 contains 15 residues. DNA for the CDR3: TGTGCCAGCAGTGACCCTGGGACAGGGTCCAAGCCCCAGCATTTT. Translated: CASSDPGTGSKPQHF.

The J gene is TRBJ2-7, the V gene TRBV7-2; 12 bases are shared with TRBD2. The V gene's germline CDR1 is SGHTA and CDR2 FQGNSA. The CDR3 sequence is 16 residues long. The junction had 9 bases not matched to a gene; V was cut back by 4 bases and J by 5 bases. In DNA form, the CDR3 reads TGTGCCAGCAGCTCACCGACTAGCGGGGGCGTCAACGAGCAGTACTTC. Amino acids: CASSSPTSGGVNEQYF.

This clone was counted once. The chain is built from TRBV18 and TRBJ1-1, with TRBD1 matching 8 bases. This CDR3 is built from 16 residues. Trimming cost V 2 bases and J 4 bases; bases outside gene matches: 9. CDR1 is KGHSH and CDR2 is LQKENI in the germline V gene. The CDR3 DNA reads TGTGCCAGCTCACCAAGTTTGCAGGGGGCGACCACTGAAGCTTTCTTT. Protein sequence: CASSPSLQGATTEAFF.

The rearrangement joins TRBV19 to TRBJ1-2; D unresolved. Germline CDR1 LNHDA, CDR2 SQIVND (reference sequence). The V end was cut by 2 bases, the J end by 4 bases, with 11 bases between. This CDR3 region has 14 residues. CDR3 coding DNA: TGTGCCAGTAGTATAACCCAGGCGACCTATGGCTACACCTTC. Amino acid sequence: CASSITQATYGYTF.

V is TRBV2 and J is TRBJ2-5, with a tentative D call TRBD2 (6 bases). The V end was cut by 6 bases, the J end by 1 base, with 6 bases between. Germline V lookup: CDR1 SNHLY, CDR2 FYNNEI. The CDR3 runs to 12 residues. The CDR3, as DNA: TGTGCCAGCAGACTAGCCCAAGAGACCCAGTACTTC. Protein sequence: CASRLAQETQYF.

This sequence joins TRBV9 and TRBJ1-2, with D possibly matching TRBD1 (6 bases). This CDR3 is 14 amino acids long. CDR1 is SGDLS and CDR2 is YYNGEE in the germline V gene. Deletions cut 3 bases from V and 0 bases from J, with 9 bases between. The CDR3 loop is CASSARQANYGYTF. CDR3 sequence (DNA): TGTGCCAGCAGCGCCCGACAGGCTAACTATGGCTACACCTTC. Variable domain in full (rest from reference TRBV9 and TRBJ1-2): DSGVTQTPKHLITATGQRVTLRCSPRSGDLSVYWYQQSLDQGLQFLIQYYNGEERAKGNILERFSAQQFPDLHSELNLSSLELGDSALYFCASSARQANYGYTFGSGTRLTVV.

This chain joins TRBV7-8 and TRBJ2-2, with 7 bases fitting TRBD2. The CDR3 has 15 amino acids. V shed 6 bases and J 2 bases; nucleotides not matched to a gene: 6. In germline, CDR1 is SGHVS, CDR2 FQNEAQ. For the CDR3, the DNA is TGTGCCAGCAGTTCGAGCGGGGCAAACACCGGGGAGCTGTTTTTT. This codes for CASSSSGANTGELFF.

This chain uses TRBV5-1 with TRBJ2-3; no definite D call. Germline values: CDR1 SGHRS, CDR2 YFSETQ. V lost 2 bases to trimming and J lost 6 bases, with 7 bases between them. The CDR3 spans 12 residues. The CDR3 DNA is TGCGCCAGCAGCTTCGTGGAGGATACGCAGTATTTT. Protein sequence: CASSFVEDTQYF.

The chain uses TRBV6-1 and TRBJ1-2; no clear D gene. V was shortened by 7 bases and J by 2 bases, with 8 bases between the two germline ends. The V gene's germline CDR1 is MNHNS and CDR2 SASEGT. The CDR3 runs to 12 residues. CDR3: CASISRNYGYTF. The DNA of the CDR3 is TGTGCCAGCATTTCGCGGAACTATGGCTACACCTTC.

This rearrangement joins TRBV10-3 to TRBJ1-1; 7 positions agree with TRBD1. The CDR3 sequence is 13 residues long. The trim removed 5 bases at V and 3 bases at J, leaving 3 bases unmatched. From germline, CDR1 is ENHRY and CDR2 SYGVKD. The CDR3 spells CAISKQGDTEAFF. DNA of the CDR3: TGTGCCATCAGTAAGCAGGGGGACACTGAAGCTTTCTTT.

The chain is built from TRBV6-5 and TRBJ1-1, with D maybe TRBD1 (6 bases). The germline V and J ends were trimmed by 5 bases and 1 base, with 8 bases remaining between them. This CDR3 is built from 13 residues. Germline V lookup: CDR1 MNHEY, CDR2 SVGAGI. The CDR3 sequence: CASSGQKNTEAFF. The DNA of the CDR3 is TGTGCCAGCAGTGGACAGAAGAACACTGAAGCTTTCTTT.

The chain couples TRBV13 to TRBJ1-6; 8 bases agree with TRBD1. CDR1 is PRHDT and CDR2 is FYEKMQ in the germline V gene (reference sequence). The V and J ends lost 5 bases and 7 bases, in that order; junction bases with no gene match: 7. This CDR3 region has 15 residues. CDR3 residues: CASSTRGPANSPLHF. DNA of the CDR3: TGTGCCAGCAGCACCAGGGGGCCGGCGAATTCACCCCTCCACTTT. The full variable domain, in which reference TRBV13 and TRBJ1-6 provide the parts outside the CDR3, is AAGVIQSPRHLIKEKRETATLKCYPIPRHDTVYWYQQGPGQDPQFLISFYEKMQSDKGSIPDRFSAQQFSDYHSELNMSSLELGDSALYFCASSTRGPANSPLHFGNGTRLTVT.

This clone was detected only once. The V and J genes are TRBV7-9 and TRBJ1-2, with 9 bases matching TRBD1. The J segment lost 13 bases and the V segment lost 1 base, leaving 19 bases of the junction unmatched. The CDR3 consists of 17 residues. Germline V gene data show CDR1 as SEHNR and CDR2 as FQNEAQ (reference sequence). The CDR3 DNA reads as TGTGCCAGCAGCTTAGATCTTCGAACAGGGGGCGCATCTGGGCTCACCTTC. It yields the protein CASSLDLRTGGASGLTF.

This chain links TRBV19 with TRBJ2-2; TRBD2 aligns across 13 bases. The CDR3 sequence is 18 residues long. From germline, CDR1 is LNHDA and CDR2 SQIVND (reference sequence). The V and J ends lost 6 bases and 0 bases, in that order; junction bases with no gene match: 7. The CDR3 sequence is CASRWGLAGRANTGELFF. CDR3 in DNA: TGTGCCAGTAGATGGGGACTAGCGGGGAGAGCGAACACCGGGGAGCTGTTTTTT.

The rearrangement joins TRBV10-1 to TRBJ1-1; TRBD1 might be the D (6 bases). V shed 7 bases and J shed 1 base, with 10 bases lying between them. CDR3 length: 13 residues. CDR1 WNHNN and CDR2 SYGVQD come from the germline V gene (reference sequence). CDR3 sequence reads: CASNLTGNTEAFF. The DNA for the CDR3 is TGCGCCAGCAACCTGACAGGGAACACTGAAGCTTTCTTT.

The chain is built from TRBV9 and TRBJ1-4; 11 positions match TRBD1. This CDR3 spans 14 amino acids. Germline values: CDR1 SGDLS, CDR2 YYNGEE. Germline trimming cut 3 bases from V and 8 bases from J; bases unmatched to any gene: 3. The CDR3, as DNA: TGTGCCAGCAGCGCGGGACAGGGGGTCGAAAAACTGTTTTTT. Its protein product is CASSAGQGVEKLFF.

The gene calls are TRBV12-5 and TRBJ2-7; 10 nucleotides agree with TRBD1. Trimming took 0 bases from V and 9 from J; bases not matched to a gene: 11. This CDR3 contains 16 residues. Germline assignment: CDR1 LGHNT and CDR2 FRNRAP. The CDR3, as DNA: TGTGCTAGTGGTTTGGTACTGGGGACAGGGGTCCCTGGGCAGTACTTC. Translation: CASGLVLGTGVPGQYF.

This chain links TRBV19 with TRBJ2-5; TRBD2 is a possible D gene (7 bases). CDR3 length: 15 residues. Germline CDR1 is LNHDA and CDR2 is SQIVND (reference sequence). V lost 4 bases and J lost 4, with 16 bases in between. Here the CDR3 DNA reads TGTGCCAGTAGTAAAGGGGGGGTGTTGGGAGAGACCCAGTACTTC. This translates into CASSKGGVLGETQYF.

The chain combines TRBV11-3 with TRBJ2-7; 8 nucleotides line up with TRBD1. Trimming removed 5 bases from V and 5 bases from J; junction bases left unmatched: 11. The CDR3 is 15 residues long. Germline values: CDR1 SGHNT, CDR2 YENEEA. CDR3 protein: CASSLGQGAPNEQYF. The CDR3, as DNA: TGTGCCAGCAGCCTCGGGCAGGGGGCACCTAACGAGCAGTACTTC.

The genes are TRBV1 and TRBJ2-7; the D segment call TRBD1 is taken from the table without a DNA check. TRBV1 is a recognized pseudogene. This CDR3 has 17 residues. The CDR3 is CTSSPRRQGISSYEQYV. The CDR3 bases are TGCACCAGCAGCCCTCGCCGACAGGGGATTAGCTCCTACGAGCAGTACGTC.

The chain recombines TRBV7-9 with TRBJ1-2; D is uncertain. This CDR3 comprises 14 residues. V shed 4 bases and J shed 2 bases, with 11 bases lying between them. Germline loops: CDR1 SEHNR, CDR2 FQNEAQ (reference sequence). The CDR3 spells CASSSPGVNYGYTF. CDR3 DNA: TGTGCCAGCAGCTCCCCGGGAGTGAACTATGGCTACACCTTC.

The chain joins TRBV19 to TRBJ2-1, with D hard to call. Trimming took off 3 bases at V and 0 bases at J, with 9 bases between the two ends. The germline gives CDR1 LNHDA, CDR2 SQIVND (reference sequence). This CDR3 has 15 amino acids. CDR3 region: CASSMVGSSYNEQFF. CDR3 DNA sequence: TGTGCCAGTAGTATGGTCGGTAGCTCCTACAATGAGCAGTTCTTC.

This chain links TRBV2 with TRBJ1-1, with TRBD1 matching 7 bases. The J segment lost 3 bases and the V segment lost 11 bases, leaving 9 bases of the junction unmatched. Germline V lookup: CDR1 SNHLY, CDR2 FYNNEI. The CDR3 covers 13 residues. The CDR3 protein is CAARKGADTEAFF. The CDR3 nucleotides are TGTGCCGCCCGTAAGGGGGCCGACACTGAAGCTTTCTTT.